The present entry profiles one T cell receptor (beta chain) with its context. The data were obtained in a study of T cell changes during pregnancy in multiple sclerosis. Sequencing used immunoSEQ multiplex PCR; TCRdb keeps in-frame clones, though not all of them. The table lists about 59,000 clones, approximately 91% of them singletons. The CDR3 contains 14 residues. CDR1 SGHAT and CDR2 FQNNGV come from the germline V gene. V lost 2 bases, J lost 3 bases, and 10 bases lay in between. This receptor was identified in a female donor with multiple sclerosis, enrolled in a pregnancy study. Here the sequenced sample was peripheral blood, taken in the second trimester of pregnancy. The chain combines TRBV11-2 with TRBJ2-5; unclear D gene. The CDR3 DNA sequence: TGTGCCAGCAGCTTATTGGCAGTTGAAGAGACCCAGTACTTC. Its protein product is CASSLLAVEETQYF.